This entry lists 29 T cell receptor beta chains sequenced from one sample in a study of T cell responses to AZD1222 COVID-19 vaccine. Sequencing was performed with immunoSEQ multiplex PCR; in TCRdb, only in-frame clones are kept and a portion is missing. The sample has roughly 120,000 clones; less than 90% are singletons. The input for sequencing was peripheral blood, taken on day 0 of AZD1222 vaccination. The origin of the receptors is an adult in good health.

The V call is TRBV5-1, the J call TRBJ1-4; no clear D gene. The CDR3 consists of 15 residues. Trimming cost V 0 bases and J 5 bases, with 11 bases left between them. The V gene's germline CDR1 is SGHRS and CDR2 YFSETQ. This chain's CDR3 is CASSLDRQENEKLFF. CDR3 coding DNA: TGCGCCAGCAGCTTGGATCGGCAGGAGAATGAAAAACTGTTTTTT.

The J gene is TRBJ1-1, the V gene TRBV25-1; maybe TRBD1 (5 bases). This CDR3 region has 15 residues. The germline V and J ends were trimmed by 2 bases and 1 base, with 11 bases remaining between them. Looked up from germline, CDR1 is MGHDK and CDR2 is SYGVNS. The chain's CDR3 is CASSEAGLRNTEAFF. The CDR3 DNA sequence: TGTGCCAGCAGTGAAGCGGGACTCAGGAACACTGAAGCTTTCTTT.

The rearrangement uses TRBV28 and TRBJ1-1, with D perhaps matching TRBD1 (6 bases). The V gene lost 1 base and the J gene lost 0 bases, with 15 bases spanning the gap. Per the germline V gene, CDR1 is MDHEN and CDR2 is SYDVKM. CDR3 length: 17 amino acids. The CDR3 region has the DNA TGTGCCAGCAGTTTATTCCGACAGGTACTTATGAACACTGAAGCTTTCTTT. The encoded protein is CASSLFRQVLMNTEAFF.

The rearrangement uses TRBV30 and TRBJ2-6, with a tentative D call TRBD2 (5 bases). Trimming cost V 1 base and J 6 bases, with 10 bases left between them. CDR1 and CDR2 (germline): GTSNPN, SVGIG (reference sequence). This CDR3 contains 14 residues. For the CDR3, the DNA is TGTGCCTGGAGTGCCGGACTCGTGGCCAACGTCCTGACTTTC. This gives the protein CAWSAGLVANVLTF. Looking up the rest from reference TRBV30 and TRBJ2-6 gives the full variable domain: SQTIHQWPATLVQPVGSPLSLECTVEGTSNPNLYWYRQAAGRGLQLLFYSVGIGQISSEVPQNLSASRPQDRQFILSSKKLLLSDSGFYLCAWSAGLVANVLTFGAGSRLTVL.

This chain uses TRBV21-1 with TRBJ1-1. TRBV21-1 is given as a pseudogene. The length of the CDR3 is 15 residues. The CDR3, as DNA: TGTGCCAGCAGCACCACCGGACCGTCGAACACTGAAGCTTTCTTT. This sequence encodes CASSTTGPSNTEAFF.

V usage is TRBV5-3 and J usage is TRBJ2-2; D possibly corresponds to TRBD2 (6 bases). TRBV5-3 is an ORF; its function is uncertain. Trimming shortened V by 1 base and J by 3 bases, and 16 bases separated the two germline ends. The CDR3 loop spans 17 amino acids. The CDR3 bases are TGTGCCAGAAGCTTGAGAGCCGGGACTGGGGACACCGGGGAGCTGTTTTTT. It yields the protein CARSLRAGTGDTGELFF.

The chain combines TRBV27 with TRBJ2-1; D may correspond to TRBD1 or TRBD2 (5 bases each). The ends were cut back, 5 bases at V and 6 bases at J, with 14 bases in the middle. Germline V gene data show CDR1 as MNHEY and CDR2 as SMNVEV (reference sequence). CDR3 length equals 14 residues. The CDR3 bases are TGTGCCAGCAGTCCGGGGCTGGTGTCCAATGAGCAGTTCTTC. Protein: CASSPGLVSNEQFF.

The chain joins TRBV20-1 to TRBJ1-1; D is ambiguous. The CDR3 contains 11 residues. V lost 3 bases, J lost 10 bases, and 12 bases lay in between. In germline, CDR1 is DFQATT, CDR2 SNEGSKA (reference sequence). CDR3 coding DNA: TGCAGTGCTAGGGTACTACTGGTAGCTTTCTTT. Its protein product is CSARVLLVAFF.

This clone came up a few times. The gene calls are TRBV5-4 and TRBJ2-3; D is ambiguous. Germline V CDR1 and CDR2: SGHNT, YYREEE (reference sequence). The CDR3 contains 14 residues. V was shortened by 0 bases and J by 5 bases, with 10 bases between the two germline ends. The CDR3 DNA reads TGTGCCAGCAGCTTGGATGTTGCGTTAGATACGCAGTATTTT. It yields the protein CASSLDVALDTQYF.

This chain connects TRBV5-5 to TRBJ1-1; no reliable D call. CDR1 is SGHKS and CDR2 is YYEKEE in the germline V gene (reference sequence). V gave up 0 bases and J gave up 0 bases, with 9 bases separating them. CDR3 length: 15 amino acids. DNA of the CDR3: TGTGCCAGCAGCTTGGTGCAGGCAATGAACACTGAAGCTTTCTTT. This sequence encodes CASSLVQAMNTEAFF.

CDR3 coding DNA: TGTGCCAGCAGTAAATACACAGGGCGTCGTGTCCCAGGGGCTGAAGCTTTCTTT. This encodes CASSKYTGRRVPGAEAFF. The V gene is TRBV2, the J gene TRBJ1-1, with D perhaps TRBD1 (6 bases). Trimming left V 5 bases short and J 6 bases short, with 28 bases between. This CDR3 contains 18 residues. The germline CDR1 and CDR2 sequences are SNHLY and FYNNEI.

This clone was found once. This sequence joins TRBV5-6 and TRBJ2-1, with TRBD2 as a possible D gene (6 bases). Germline-derived CDR1 and CDR2 are SGHDT and YYEEEE. Trimming pared 1 base from V and 0 bases from J, leaving 11 bases between. The CDR3 has 16 residues. This chain's CDR3 is CASSLLGLSSYNEQFF. Here the CDR3 DNA reads TGTGCCAGCAGCTTGCTGGGACTCAGCTCCTACAATGAGCAGTTCTTC.

The chain links TRBV12-3 or TRBV12-4 to TRBJ2-3, with D possibly being TRBD2 (5 bases). The CDR3 extends over 12 amino acids. V lost 6 bases to trimming and J lost 3 bases, with 7 bases between them. The CDR3 nucleotides read TGTGCCAGCAGGTGGACTACAGATACGCAGTATTTT. Protein: CASRWTTDTQYF.

The CDR3 region is CATSDPSGTGYGGQNIQYF. The CDR3 bases are TGTGCCACCAGTGATCCATCCGGGACAGGGTACGGGGGACAAAACATTCAGTACTTC. The chain links TRBV24-1 to TRBJ2-4, with 9 bases that match TRBD1. CDR3 length: 19 residues. Germline V gene sequence: CDR1 KGHDR, CDR2 SFDVKD. Trimming removed 3 bases from V and 5 bases from J; junction bases left unmatched: 16.

This clone came up a few times. The chain employs TRBV5-1 and TRBJ1-4; tentative D call: TRBD1 (5 bases). V lost 4 bases, J lost 8 bases, and 15 bases lay in between. CDR1 SGHRS and CDR2 YFSETQ come from the germline V gene. This CDR3 is built from 14 residues. The CDR3 region has the DNA TGCGCCAGCAGCCCGGACACGCGGGGGGAAAAACTGTTTTTT. It specifies CASSPDTRGEKLFF.

This sequence joins TRBV5-1 and TRBJ2-3, with 10 bases fitting TRBD2. Germline V gives CDR1 SGHRS, CDR2 YFSETQ. J lost 4 bases, V lost 3 bases, and 11 bases had no gene match. CDR3 length: 17 residues. The CDR3 protein is CASSSTGTSVRADTQYF. CDR3 DNA sequence: TGCGCCAGCAGCTCTACCGGGACTAGCGTAAGGGCAGATACGCAGTATTTT.

V gene TRBV7-9 combines with J gene TRBJ2-7; 10 bases match TRBD2. This CDR3 is 18 amino acids long. Looked up from germline, CDR1 is SEHNR and CDR2 is FQNEAQ (reference sequence). With V trimmed by 3 bases and J by 0 bases, 11 bases remained unmatched. The CDR3 coding sequence is TGTGCCAGCAGCTTTTTTGTGGGACTAGCGATGAACTCCTACGAGCAGTACTTC. Translating it yields CASSFFVGLAMNSYEQYF.

The chain has TRBV21-1 and TRBJ2-3; the table's D call of TRBD2 was not tested on the DNA. TRBV21-1 is a listed pseudogene. The length of the CDR3 is 16 residues. The CDR3 here is CASRPKRTSGTDTQYF. The CDR3 DNA is TGTGCCAGCAGACCAAAACGGACTAGCGGCACAGATACGCAGTATTTT.

The rearrangement joins TRBV28 to TRBJ1-2; weak D call: TRBD1 (6 bases). Germline V gene lookup returns CDR1 MDHEN and CDR2 SYDVKM. The CDR3 totals 14 residues. V gave up 6 bases and J gave up 3 bases, with 14 bases separating them. The CDR3: CASREQGGDYGYTF. For the CDR3, the DNA is TGTGCCAGCAGGGAACAGGGAGGGGACTATGGCTACACCTTC.

V and J are TRBV5-5 and TRBJ2-1; 9 nucleotides match TRBD2. CDR1 and CDR2 from the germline V gene are SGHKS and YYEKEE (reference sequence). This CDR3 is built from 13 residues. V was pared by 2 bases and J by 12 bases, with 6 bases of the junction left unmatched. CDR3 protein: CASSLGSGSVQFF. CDR3 DNA: TGTGCCAGCAGCTTAGGTAGCGGGAGTGTGCAGTTCTTC.

In this sample, this clone turned up once. The CDR3 region has the DNA TGTGCCTGGAGTAAGGAGTATAATTCACCCCTCCACTTT. Translated: CAWSKEYNSPLHF. This rearrangement joins TRBV30 to TRBJ1-6, with no clear D. The germline gives CDR1 GTSNPN, CDR2 SVGIG (reference sequence). V dropped 2 bases and J dropped 4 bases, with 6 bases sitting between them. The CDR3 runs to 13 residues.

The rearrangement joins TRBV27 to TRBJ1-5; tentatively, D is TRBD1 (5 bases). The V gene's germline CDR1 is MNHEY and CDR2 SMNVEV (reference sequence). The CDR3 extends over 16 amino acids. V was cut by 5 bases and J by 3 bases, with 17 bases left in between. CDR3 amino acids: CASSQGPAGVNQPQHF. As DNA, the CDR3 is TGTGCCAGCAGTCAGGGACCTGCCGGCGTCAATCAGCCCCAGCATTTT.

The chain employs TRBV18 and TRBJ2-7; no definite D call. This CDR3 has 15 amino acids. Germline V lookup: CDR1 KGHSH, CDR2 LQKENI. V lost 3 bases to trimming and J lost 5 bases, with 17 bases between them. CDR3 residues: CASSPEYIRTDEQYF. CDR3 sequence (DNA): TGTGCCAGCTCACCGGAGTACATAAGGACGGACGAGCAGTACTTC.

The chain has TRBV19 and TRBJ1-1; the D gene is possibly TRBD1 (5 bases). CDR1 LNHDA and CDR2 SQIVND come from the germline V gene (reference sequence). V dropped 3 bases and J dropped 4 bases, with 9 bases sitting between them. This CDR3 has 13 residues. The CDR3 loop is CASSIAGGTEAFF. The CDR3 coding sequence is TGTGCCAGTAGTATTGCTGGGGGCACTGAAGCTTTCTTT.

The CDR3 sequence: CAISDSDQGRVRAFF. In DNA, the CDR3 is TGTGCCATCAGTGACTCAGATCAGGGAAGGGTGCGAGCTTTCTTT. The chain has TRBV10-3 and TRBJ1-1; D might be TRBD1 (5 bases). Germline V gene lookup returns CDR1 ENHRY and CDR2 SYGVKD. With 3 bases removed from V and 10 bases from J, the gap between germline ends came to 21 bases. The CDR3 sequence is 15 residues long.

DNA of the CDR3: TGTGCCAGCAGCAAAGCGCAGGGGGGCCAGCAAGAGACCCAGTACTTC. Amino acid sequence: CASSKAQGGQQETQYF. The chain joins TRBV21-1 to TRBJ2-5; the table's D gene call, TRBD1, was not cross checked with the DNA. TRBV21-1 is designated a pseudogene. The CDR3 covers 16 residues.

This chain links TRBV28 with TRBJ1-4, with D unclear. CDR3 length: 14 residues. Per germline, CDR1 MDHEN and CDR2 SYDVKM. With 4 bases removed from V and 3 bases from J, the gap between germline ends came to 9 bases. The DNA of the CDR3 is TGTGCCAGCAGTTCCCACCCATCTAATGAAAAACTGTTTTTT. Translated, it gives CASSSHPSNEKLFF.

This chain uses TRBV5-4 with TRBJ1-4; possibly TRBD1 for D (6 bases). Trimming took off 4 bases at V and 0 bases at J, with 22 bases between the two ends. The germline V gene has CDR1 SGHNT and CDR2 YYREEE (reference sequence). The CDR3 totals 19 residues. The DNA of the CDR3 is TGTGCCAGCAGCACGGGGGGAGCGGGACACCCTGCAACTAATGAAAAACTGTTTTTT. This encodes CASSTGGAGHPATNEKLFF.

The rearrangement links TRBV27 to TRBJ2-2, with TRBD2 matching 8 bases. Trimming cost V 2 bases and J 5 bases; bases outside gene matches: 4. This CDR3 has 15 residues. Germline V gene data show CDR1 as MNHEY and CDR2 as SMNVEV (reference sequence). The DNA of the CDR3 is TGTGCCAGCAGTTTACGACGGGAGGGGACCGGGGAGCTGTTTTTT. Protein product: CASSLRREGTGELFF.